This record covers a single T cell receptor beta chain. The germline V gene has CDR1 SGHTA and CDR2 FQGNSA. CDR3 length: 13 amino acids. Trimming took 8 bases from V and 6 from J, leaving 13 bases between them. This specimen belongs to a study of blood T cells in healthy people across ages. With each sample, at least 5 micrograms of total RNA were extracted. PCR was performed a second time for roughly 7 to 12 cycles using a sample-barcoded 5' primer and a J-beta primer mix. Template switching added a 12-random-nucleotide identifier to every cDNA molecule. TCRdb re-called the 5' RACE reads through MiXCR, storing one row per CDR3 protein. This table has some 1.6 million distinct CDR3 sequences, about 32% appearing once.

The chain is built from TRBV7-2 and TRBJ2-2; no clear D. The sequence derives from a young woman in good health. The sample comprised blood. CDR3: CASASPVSGELFF. The CDR3 coding sequence is TGTGCCAGCGCATCTCCAGTTTCCGGGGAGCTGTTTTTT.